This TCR beta chain was observed in a study of OX40 agonist ivuxolimab in advanced cancers. Study-wide context: Patients treated during dose escalation were battling hepatocellular carcinoma, melanoma, renal cell or head and neck cancer.

Trimming removed 5 bases at V and 0 bases at J, with 13 bases between. Germline values: CDR1 SGHVS, CDR2 FQNEAQ. The CDR3 has 16 residues. Using immunoSEQ multiplex PCR, the repertoire was profiled, and TCRdb retains in-frame clones only, with some absent. Of tens of thousands of clones listed, 81% are singletons. Here the sequenced sample was CD4+ or CD8+ T cells sorted from blood, taken in a trial of the OX40 agonist ivuxolimab. This sequence was found in an adult with an advanced solid tumor such as melanoma, head and neck, liver or kidney cancer. This sequence joins TRBV7-8 and TRBJ2-2; no reliable D call. The CDR3 DNA is TGTGCCAGCAGCCCCTGGTCCAGCGCGAACACCGGGGAGCTGTTTTTT. Residues: CASSPWSSANTGELFF.